A selection of T cell receptor beta chains follows, all from one sample in a study of blood T cells in healthy people across ages. TCRdb recomputed calls from the 5' RACE reads with MiXCR, one row per CDR3 protein. The repertoire consists of 900,000 to 950,000 distinct CDR3 sequences, with 25% to 30% occurring once and the leading ten covering 10%. The same specimen was also included in a second study, on T cells of mothers and their children.

Specimen: blood. Receptor source: a woman aged 40-49 years in good health. The CDR3 runs from the conserved cysteine through the conserved F or W. A D gene is named only where the DNA matches it firmly. Some rows have no size entry. The others give once, few or many, or a class for an expanded clone.

V,D,J,size,CDR3,DNA
TRBV4-1,NA,TRBJ2-5,many,CASSQTRGETQYF,TGCGCCAGCAGCCAGACGAGGGGAGAGACCCAGTACTTC
TRBV27,NA,TRBJ1-2,many,CASSFTRGSGYTF,TGTGCCAGCAGTTTCACCAGGGGAAGTGGCTACACCTTC
TRBV9,NA,TRBJ2-3,NA,CASSFRDSVTDTQYF,TGTGCCAGCAGCTTCCGGGACTCGGTTACGGATACGCAGTATTTT
TRBV7-9,NA,TRBJ2-3,NA,CSSSFGGAPTDTQYF,TGTTCCAGCAGCTTCGGAGGAGCTCCCACAGATACGCAGTATTTT
TRBV27,NA,TRBJ1-2,many,CASSLSVDYGYTF,TGTGCCAGCAGTTTATCGGTCGACTATGGCTACACCTTC
TRBV20-1,NA,TRBJ1-4,NA,CSASGAGEKLFF,TGCAGTGCTAGCGGGGCCGGGGAAAAACTGTTTTTT
TRBV28,NA,TRBJ2-7,few,CASIGGGYEQYF,TGTGCCAGCATCGGAGGGGGCTACGAGCAGTACTTC
TRBV18,NA,TRBJ2-1,once,CASSPNRDNRYNEQFF,TGTGCCAGCTCACCAAACCGGGACAACCGCTACAATGAGCAGTTCTTC
TRBV29-1,NA,TRBJ2-1,few,CSGGGGYSYNEQFF,TGCAGCGGCGGAGGGGGGTACTCCTACAATGAGCAGTTCTTC
TRBV9,NA,TRBJ1-6,NA,CASNFGTARNSPLHF,TGTGCCAGCAACTTTGGGACTGCCAGGAATTCACCCCTCCACTTT
TRBV7-2,NA,TRBJ1-1,NA,CASSRGGEGTEAFF,TGTGCCAGCAGCCGAGGGGGGGAGGGCACTGAAGCTTTCTTT
TRBV5-1,TRBD2,TRBJ2-1,NA,CASSFPERGYNEQFF,TGCGCCAGCAGCTTCCCCGAGCGGGGTTACAATGAGCAGTTCTTC
TRBV12-3/TRBV12-4,NA,TRBJ1-2,NA,CASSFGGANYGHTF,TGTGCCAGCAGTTTCGGGGGTGCTAACTATGGCCACACCTTC
TRBV12-3/TRBV12-4,NA,TRBJ1-1,NA,CASTPQGVSGTEAFF,TGTGCCAGCACCCCGCAGGGCGTTTCAGGCACTGAAGCTTTCTTT
TRBV7-2,TRBD1,TRBJ1-5,NA,CASSLRDRLNQPQHF,TGTGCCAGCAGCTTAAGGGACAGGCTCAATCAGCCCCAGCATTTT
TRBV12-3/TRBV12-4,TRBD1,TRBJ1-2,many,CASSEGGMTGSGGYTF,TGTGCCAGCAGCGAAGGGGGAATGACAGGGAGCGGTGGCTACACCTTC
TRBV29-1,NA,TRBJ2-5,many,CSVAPGVKETQYF,TGCAGCGTTGCGCCGGGGGTGAAAGAGACCCAGTACTTC
TRBV6-5,NA,TRBJ2-6,many,CASSYTGFGGANVLTF,TGTGCCAGCAGTTACACAGGGTTCGGTGGGGCCAACGTCCTGACTTTC
TRBV6-6,TRBD1,TRBJ2-1,NA,CASVPGGGQGNNEQFF,TGTGCCAGCGTCCCAGGGGGGGGACAGGGGAACAATGAGCAGTTCTTC
TRBV7-8,NA,TRBJ2-7,few,CASSLGGAILSYEQYF,TGTGCCAGCAGCTTAGGGGGGGCTATACTATCCTACGAGCAGTACTTC
TRBV20-1,NA,TRBJ1-4,NA,CSAIATNEKLFF,TGCAGTGCTATTGCAACTAATGAAAAACTGTTTTTT
TRBV4-1,NA,TRBJ2-7,few,CASSQDKSSIGDEQYF,TGCGCCAGCAGCCAAGATAAATCTAGCATCGGCGACGAGCAGTACTTC
TRBV20-1,NA,TRBJ1-4,NA,CSASYGLDATNEKLFF,TGCAGTGCTAGTTACGGGCTAGACGCAACTAATGAAAAACTGTTTTTT
TRBV29-1,NA,TRBJ2-5,many,CSVEGNAAGSQETQYF,TGCAGCGTTGAAGGGAATGCGGCGGGGAGTCAAGAGACCCAGTACTTC
TRBV28,TRBD1,TRBJ1-2,NA,CASSLVQGDGYTF,TGTGCCAGCAGTTTGGTACAGGGGGATGGCTACACCTTC
TRBV29-1,TRBD1,TRBJ1-2,NA,CSGWDRGHGYTF,TGCAGCGGATGGGACAGGGGCCATGGCTACACCTTC
TRBV7-9,NA,TRBJ2-6,NA,CATPLGRLSGANVLTF,TGTGCCACCCCCTTGGGACGCCTCTCTGGGGCCAACGTCCTGACTTTC
TRBV28,TRBD2,TRBJ2-4,once,CASSFRRAGSYNEQYF,TGTGCCAGCAGTTTTCGACGAGCGGGGAGTTACAATGAGCAGTACTTC
TRBV7-2,NA,TRBJ1-1,many,CASSREGLNTEAFF,TGTGCCAGCAGCCGGGAAGGGCTAAACACTGAAGCTTTCTTT
TRBV20-1,NA,TRBJ1-1,NA,CSMENEGMNTEAFF,TGCAGTATGGAAAACGAGGGGATGAACACTGAAGCTTTCTTT
TRBV7-3,NA,TRBJ2-5,NA,CASSLRPSPQETQYF,TGTGCCAGCAGCCTAAGACCCTCCCCCCAAGAGACCCAGTACTTC
TRBV7-9,NA,TRBJ2-6,few,CASSLGWERAGANVLTF,TGTGCCAGCAGCTTAGGTTGGGAGAGAGCTGGGGCCAACGTCCTGACTTTC
TRBV27,NA,TRBJ1-2,NA,CACSEDRNGYTF,TGTGCCTGCAGTGAGGACAGAAATGGCTACACCTTC
TRBV4-1,TRBD2,TRBJ2-3,few,CASSQTFEAGGSIYTDTQYF,TGCGCCAGCAGCCAAACATTTGAAGCGGGGGGATCGATTTACACAGATACGCAGTATTTT
TRBV11-2,NA,TRBJ2-3,NA,CASDRNTDTQYF,TGTGCCAGCGACAGAAACACAGATACGCAGTATTTT
TRBV6-5,TRBD1,TRBJ1-2,NA,CASSYAGSDGQGTTF,TGTGCCAGCAGCTATGCGGGATCCGATGGACAGGGGACCACCTTC
TRBV27,NA,TRBJ2-7,NA,CASRFADSYEQYF,TGTGCCAGCAGGTTTGCGGACAGCTACGAGCAGTACTTC
TRBV12-3/TRBV12-4,NA,TRBJ2-3,many,CASSLAQTHTDTQYF,TGTGCCAGCAGTTTAGCGCAGACCCACACAGATACGCAGTATTTT
TRBV4-1,TRBD1,TRBJ1-1,few,CASRDEQGYTEAFF,TGCGCCAGCAGGGACGAACAGGGGTACACTGAAGCTTTCTTT
TRBV5-1,NA,TRBJ1-1,few,CASSAGLSNTEAFF,TGCGCCAGCAGCGCGGGACTGTCGAACACTGAAGCTTTCTTT
TRBV29-1,NA,TRBJ2-3,few,CSVALRPGTDTQYF,TGCAGCGTTGCGCTTCGTCCAGGGACAGATACGCAGTATTTT
TRBV20-1,NA,TRBJ2-7,NA,CSARDSEAGYEQYF,TGCAGTGCTAGAGATTCTGAGGCGGGCTACGAGCAGTACTTC
TRBV12-5,NA,TRBJ2-2,NA,CASGFDSGPNTGELFF,TGTGCTAGTGGTTTTGATTCGGGTCCGAACACCGGGGAGCTGTTTTTT
TRBV5-4,NA,TRBJ2-1,many,CASSRGRTSSYNEQFF,TGTGCCAGCAGCCGGGGGCGGACGAGCTCCTACAATGAGCAGTTCTTC
TRBV30,NA,TRBJ1-2,many,CAWRAGIFGNYGYTF,TGTGCCTGGAGGGCAGGGATTTTTGGAAACTATGGCTACACCTTC